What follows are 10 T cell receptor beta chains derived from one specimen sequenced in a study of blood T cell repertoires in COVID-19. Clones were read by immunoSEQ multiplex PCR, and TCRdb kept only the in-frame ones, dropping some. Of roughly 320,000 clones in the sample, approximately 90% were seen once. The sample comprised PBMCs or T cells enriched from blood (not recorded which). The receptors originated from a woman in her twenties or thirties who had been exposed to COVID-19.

The CDR3 sequence is CASSQGQGLQYGYTF. The CDR3 bases are TGCGCCAGCAGCCAAGGACAGGGCCTACAATATGGCTACACCTTC. This chain links TRBV4-1 with TRBJ1-2; 7 bases match TRBD1. Germline V lookup: CDR1 MGHRA, CDR2 YSYEKL. The CDR3 is 15 amino acids. Trimming at V came to 1 base and at J to 5 bases, leaving 7 bases not matched to a gene.

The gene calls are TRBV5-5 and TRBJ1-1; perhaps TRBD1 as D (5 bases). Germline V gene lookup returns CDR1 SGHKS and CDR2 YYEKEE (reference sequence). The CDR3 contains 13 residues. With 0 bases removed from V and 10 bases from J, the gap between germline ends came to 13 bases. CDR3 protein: CASSLEGWAGAFF. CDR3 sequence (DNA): TGTGCCAGCAGCTTGGAGGGGTGGGCTGGAGCTTTCTTT.

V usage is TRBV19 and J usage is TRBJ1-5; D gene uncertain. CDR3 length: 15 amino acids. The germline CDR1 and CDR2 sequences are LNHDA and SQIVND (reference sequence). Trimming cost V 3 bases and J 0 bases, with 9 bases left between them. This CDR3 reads CASSIPGYSNQPQHF. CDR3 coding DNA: TGTGCCAGTAGTATTCCCGGGTATAGCAATCAGCCCCAGCATTTT.

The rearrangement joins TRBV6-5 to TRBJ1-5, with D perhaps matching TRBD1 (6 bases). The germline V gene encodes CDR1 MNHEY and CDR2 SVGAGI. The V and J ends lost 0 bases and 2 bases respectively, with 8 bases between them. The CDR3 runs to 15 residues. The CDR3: CASSYSHRGNQPQHF. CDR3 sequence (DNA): TGTGCCAGCAGTTACTCCCACAGGGGCAATCAGCCCCAGCATTTT.

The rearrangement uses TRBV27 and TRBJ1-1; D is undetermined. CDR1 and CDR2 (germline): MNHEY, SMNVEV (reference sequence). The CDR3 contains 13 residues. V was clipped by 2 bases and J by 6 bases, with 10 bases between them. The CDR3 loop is CASSLAPPAEAFF. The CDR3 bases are TGTGCCAGCAGTTTAGCCCCTCCGGCTGAAGCTTTCTTT.

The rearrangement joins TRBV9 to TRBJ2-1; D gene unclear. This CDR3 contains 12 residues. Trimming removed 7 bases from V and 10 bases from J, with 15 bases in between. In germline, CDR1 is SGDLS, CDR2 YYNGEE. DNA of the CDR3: TGTGCCAGCTCTCTAGAGCCTCGGGAGCAGTTCTTC. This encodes CASSLEPREQFF. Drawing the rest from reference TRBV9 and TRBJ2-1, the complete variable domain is DSGVTQTPKHLITATGQRVTLRCSPRSGDLSVYWYQQSLDQGLQFLIQYYNGEERAKGNILERFSAQQFPDLHSELNLSSLELGDSALYFCASSLEPREQFFGPGTRLTVL.

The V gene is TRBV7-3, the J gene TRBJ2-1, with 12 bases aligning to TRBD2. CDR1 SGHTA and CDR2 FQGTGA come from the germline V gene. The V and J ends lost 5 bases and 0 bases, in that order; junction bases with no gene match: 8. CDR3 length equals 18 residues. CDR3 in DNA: TGTGCCAGCAGCCCCCGGGCTAGCGGGGGGGCCTCCTACAATGAGCAGTTCTTC. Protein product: CASSPRASGGASYNEQFF.

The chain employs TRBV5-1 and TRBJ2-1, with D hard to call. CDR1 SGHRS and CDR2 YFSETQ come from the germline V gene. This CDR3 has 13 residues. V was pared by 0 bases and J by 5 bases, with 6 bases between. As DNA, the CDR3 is TGCGCCAGCAGCTTGGGGGCTAACAATGAGCAGTTCTTC. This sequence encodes CASSLGANNEQFF. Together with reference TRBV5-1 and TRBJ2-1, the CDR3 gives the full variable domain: KAGVTQTPRYLIKTRGQQVTLSCSPISGHRSVSWYQQTPGQGLQFLFEYFSETQRNKGNFPGRFSGRQFSNSRSEMNVSTLELGDSALYLCASSLGANNEQFFGPGTRLTVL.

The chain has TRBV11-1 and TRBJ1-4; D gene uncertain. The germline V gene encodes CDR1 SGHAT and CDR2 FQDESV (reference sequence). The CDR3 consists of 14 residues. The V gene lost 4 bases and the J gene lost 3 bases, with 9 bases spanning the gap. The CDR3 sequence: CASSSGSANEKLFF. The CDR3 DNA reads TGTGCCAGCAGCTCGGGGAGCGCTAATGAAAAACTGTTTTTT.

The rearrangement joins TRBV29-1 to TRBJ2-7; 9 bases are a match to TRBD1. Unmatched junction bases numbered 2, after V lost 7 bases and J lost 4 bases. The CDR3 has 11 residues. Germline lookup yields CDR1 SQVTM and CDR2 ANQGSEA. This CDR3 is CSAQGAYEQYF. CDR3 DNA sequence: TGCAGCGCACAGGGGGCGTACGAGCAGTACTTC.